These 3 T cell receptor beta chains share one sample of origin, sequenced in a study of blood T cell repertoires in COVID-19. Libraries were prepared by immunoSEQ multiplex PCR; TCRdb keeps only in-frame clonotypes and omits some of them. There are around 29,000 clones in the sample; approximately 85% occur only once, and 28% lies in the top ten. The sample taken for sequencing was peripheral blood. These receptors all come from a woman older than 75 with COVID-19, enrolled during active disease.

This rearrangement joins TRBV27 to TRBJ1-2; 12 bases are shared with TRBD1. Germline-derived CDR1 and CDR2 are MNHEY and SMNVEV (reference sequence). J lost 8 bases, V lost 6 bases, and 13 bases had no gene match. The CDR3 length is 16 residues. CDR3 in DNA: TGTGCCAGCAGCACGGGACAGGGGGCGAGAAGGAGGGGCTACACCTTC. Its protein is CASSTGQGARRRGYTF.

This chain joins TRBV3-1 (or the pseudogene TRBV3-2) and TRBJ1-3; 7 nucleotides match TRBD1. The germline V gene encodes CDR1 LGHDT and CDR2 YNNKEL (reference sequence). Losses at the gene ends were 5 bases for V and 0 bases for J; bases not matched to a gene: 4. The CDR3 loop spans 15 amino acids. CDR3 loop: CASSKGQNSGNTIYF. Here the CDR3 DNA reads TGTGCCAGCAGCAAGGGACAGAACTCTGGAAACACCATATATTTT.

This chain uses TRBV14 with TRBJ1-1; D gene uncertain. Trimming removed 1 base from V and 4 bases from J, with 13 bases in between. CDR1 is SGHDN and CDR2 is FVKESK in the germline V gene. The CDR3 extends over 15 amino acids. CDR3 bases: TGTGCCAGCAGCCAAGTTCGGTCCCCGGTCACTGAAGCTTTCTTT. This translates into CASSQVRSPVTEAFF. Combining the CDR3 with reference TRBV14 and TRBJ1-1 gives the whole variable domain EAGVTQFPSHSVIEKGQTVTLRCDPISGHDNLYWYRRVMGKEIKFLLHFVKESKQDESGMPNNRFLAERTGGTYSTLKVQPAELEDSGVYFCASSQVRSPVTEAFFGQGTRLTVV.